This is a list of T cell receptor beta chains from one sample in a study of cytomegalovirus exposure and HLA in healthy donors. The data were produced by immunoSEQ multiplex PCR, yet TCRdb's version contains in-frame clones alone and is incomplete. The data contain approximately 76,000 clones, 65% to 85% of them singletons. Sequences were obtained from PBMCs. Receptors originate from a woman aged 35 to 49 in good health and CMV-seropositive. The CDR3 runs from the conserved cysteine through the conserved F or W. A D gene is named only where the DNA matches it firmly. Some rows mark clone size as missing; the rest say once, few, many or name a class of expanded clone.

.,TRBJ2-1,TRBV6-1,.,CASQGGGNEQFF,TGTGCCAGCCAGGGGGGTGGGAATGAGCAGTTCTTC
few,TRBJ2-6,TRBV6-1,.,CAINRAGANVLTF,TGTGCCATCAACAGGGCTGGGGCCAACGTCCTGACTTTC
once,TRBJ2-7,TRBV30,.,CAWSQGAEWYF,TGTGCCTGGAGCCAAGGGGCAGAGTGGTACTTC
.,TRBJ2-7,TRBV19,TRBD2,CASSNGTSGSHEQYF,TGTGCCAGTAGTAATGGGACTAGCGGTTCCCACGAGCAGTACTTC
once,TRBJ2-7,TRBV28,.,CASSARPGHDEQYF,TGTGCCAGCAGTGCACGACCGGGACACGACGAGCAGTACTTC
once,TRBJ2-7,TRBV27,.,CASSLSSGYEQYF,TGTGCCAGCAGCCTATCTAGTGGCTACGAGCAGTACTTC
.,TRBJ2-7,TRBV9,TRBD1,CASSVRTGATYEQYF,TGTGCCAGCAGCGTACGGACAGGGGCAACCTACGAGCAGTACTTC
.,TRBJ2-7,TRBV19,.,CASNNRGGYEQYF,TGTGCCAGTAATAACAGGGGGGGATACGAGCAGTACTTC
.,TRBJ2-4,TRBV4-1,.,CASSQDPGVGIQYF,TGCGCCAGCAGCCAAGATCCAGGGGTCGGCATTCAGTACTTC
.,TRBJ1-2,TRBV6-6,.,CASSHQQGPAVSYTF,TGTGCCAGCAGTCACCAACAGGGTCCCGCGGTTAGCTACACCTTC
once,TRBJ2-3,TRBV9,TRBD1,CASNRDRAGDTQYF,TGTGCCAGCAACCGTGACAGGGCTGGCGATACGCAGTATTTT
.,TRBJ2-7,TRBV27,TRBD1,CASSLTGGPNYEQYF,TGTGCCAGCAGTCTGACAGGGGGCCCGAACTACGAGCAGTACTTC
.,TRBJ1-5,TRBV2,.,CATQGRGQPQHF,TGTGCCACTCAGGGGAGAGGTCAGCCCCAGCATTTT
.,TRBJ2-2,TRBV19,.,CASTPAQGRLFANTGELFF,TGTGCCAGTACCCCCGCGCAGGGCCGACTGTTCGCGAACACCGGGGAGCTGTTTTTT
.,TRBJ2-7,TRBV6-1,.,CASSQRGSSYEQYF,TGTGCCAGCAGCCAAAGGGGGAGCTCCTACGAGCAGTACTTC
.,TRBJ1-2,TRBV5-4,.,CASSARDSDYGYTF,TGTGCCAGCAGCGCCAGGGATTCTGACTATGGCTACACCTTC
.,TRBJ1-1,TRBV4-3,TRBD1,CASSQDPTGSTEAFF,TGCGCCAGCAGCCAAGACCCGACAGGGAGCACTGAAGCTTTCTTT
few,TRBJ1-3,TRBV10-3,TRBD1,CAIQGAGNTIYF,TGTGCCATCCAGGGGGCTGGAAACACCATATATTTT
.,TRBJ1-3,TRBV28,.,CASSLTVSSGNTIYF,TGTGCCAGCAGTTTGACAGTGAGCTCTGGAAACACCATATATTTT
.,TRBJ2-6,TRBV5-4,.,CASSWQEGKDWANVLTF,TGTGCCAGCAGCTGGCAGGAGGGAAAGGACTGGGCCAACGTCCTGACTTTC
once,TRBJ1-1,TRBV5-1,.,CASSSNTGGTEAFF,TGCGCCAGCAGCTCAAACACCGGGGGCACTGAAGCTTTCTTT
.,TRBJ1-2,TRBV4-1,.,CASSQLPSGGVNYGYTF,TGCGCCAGCAGCCAACTCCCATCGGGAGGGGTTAACTATGGCTACACCTTC
.,TRBJ1-5,TRBV7-2,.,CASSFYNQPQHF,TGTGCCAGCAGCTTTTACAATCAGCCCCAGCATTTT
.,TRBJ2-1,TRBV5-6,TRBD2,CASSLAVAGGYEQFF,TGTGCCAGCAGCTTGGCAGTAGCGGGAGGGTATGAGCAGTTCTTC
.,TRBJ2-7,TRBV2,.,CASTKDSTIYEQYF,TGTGCCAGCACTAAGGACAGCACCATATACGAGCAGTACTTC
.,TRBJ1-5,TRBV2,.,CASSEGLYQPQHF,TGTGCCAGCAGTGAAGGACTCTATCAGCCCCAGCATTTT